This TCR beta chain was found in a study of CD8+ T cells in alopecia areata. In germline, CDR1 is SQVTM, CDR2 ANQGSEA. The CDR3 contains 20 residues. The V and J ends lost 0 bases and 2 bases, in that order; junction bases with no gene match: 18. Study outcomes and limitations: Elevated clonality characterized lesional scalp relative to normal scalp, particularly in alopecia totalis/universalis.

Researchers gathered lesional scalp punch biopsies and peripheral blood from patients with alopecia areata. Both CD4+ and CD8+ T cells were separated by sorting PBMCs. RNA extraction was followed by reverse transcription into cDNA, which acted as the sequencing template. Assay used: immunoSEQ multiplex PCR; TCRdb lists only in-frame clones, some missing. The table has approximately 30,000 clones, around 62% seen once. In regard to this clone: Its antigen is currently unknown.

This chain connects TRBV29-1 to TRBJ2-1; 8 positions agree with TRBD2. Sequences were obtained from NKG2D-high CD8+ T cells sorted from blood. The source of this sequence is a human donor with alopecia areata. The CDR3 loop reads CSVEDPNTSGARSAYNEQFF. The CDR3 DNA is TGCAGCGTTGAAGATCCGAACACTAGCGGCGCCCGGTCTGCCTACAATGAGCAGTTCTTC.